This TCR beta chain came from a study of control samples from healthy donors and cancer patients. CDR1 and CDR2 from the germline V gene are SGHDN and FVKESK. The CDR3 is 16 amino acids. The germline V and J ends were trimmed by 1 base and 0 bases, with 9 bases remaining between them. The assay was immunoSEQ multiplex PCR, and TCRdb's table has in-frame clones only and misses some. This table has 190,000 or so clones, around 93% appearing once. This clonotype was obtained from a man between 18 and 29 years old in good health. The sample was blood. This chain joins TRBV14 and TRBJ2-2; maybe TRBD1 (5 bases). CDR3 DNA: TGTGCCAGCAGCCAAGGTTGGGGCTCGAACACCGGGGAGCTGTTTTTT. Protein sequence: CASSQGWGSNTGELFF.